This entry lists 5 T cell receptor beta chains sequenced from one sample in a study of blood T cell repertoires in COVID-19 (dated by TCRdb to about 2020). Libraries were prepared through the immunoSEQ multiplex PCR assay. Here the immuneACCESS table is served through TCRdb, limited to in-frame sequences with V and J called. Missing clones are a known gap in these copies; in checked studies unresolved V genes cover under half, and the rest lacks a known reason. This sample has a few hundred thousand clones in its table, and over 75% of those were observed once. Together, the top ten hold 1% of the sample. Specimen: peripheral blood. Receptors originate from a man over 45 with active or convalescent COVID-19.

V gene TRBV6-1 combines with J gene TRBJ1-4, with D possibly being TRBD1 (6 bases). Germline CDR1 and CDR2: MNHNS and SASEGT. The CDR3 has 17 amino acids. Trimming took off 2 bases at V and 0 bases at J, with 13 bases between the two ends. CDR3 nucleotide sequence: TGTGCCAGCAGTGAAAGGGGGGGGAGTGCAACTAATGAAAAACTGTTTTTT. This gives the protein CASSERGGSATNEKLFF.

This chain links TRBV5-1 with TRBJ2-3; possible D gene TRBD2, 5 bases. CDR1 and CDR2 (germline): SGHRS, YFSETQ. The CDR3 loop spans 15 amino acids. Trimming pared 0 bases from V and 2 bases from J, leaving 10 bases between. This CDR3 reads CASSLETGNTDTQYF. The DNA for the CDR3 is TGCGCCAGCAGCTTGGAAACGGGGAACACAGATACGCAGTATTTT.

The CDR3: CASSRTGGGFGNTIYF. CDR3 nucleotides: TGCGCCAGCAGCCGTACAGGGGGCGGTTTTGGAAACACCATATATTTT. The rearrangement joins TRBV10-1 to TRBJ1-3; TRBD1 agrees at 9 bases. The V gene's germline CDR1 is WNHNN and CDR2 SYGVQD (reference sequence). V was pared by 6 bases and J by 3 bases, with 9 bases of the junction left unmatched. The CDR3 loop spans 16 amino acids.

This chain links TRBV5-6 with TRBJ1-1; D gene unclear. V was clipped by 4 bases and J by 6 bases, with 16 bases between them. The germline V gene has CDR1 SGHDT and CDR2 YYEEEE. This CDR3 spans 14 amino acids. CDR3 region: CASSLRGSTAEAFF. As DNA, the CDR3 is TGTGCCAGCAGCCTACGGGGTAGTACGGCTGAAGCTTTCTTT.

The V and J genes are TRBV3-1 (or the pseudogene TRBV3-2) and TRBJ2-5, with a tentative D call TRBD2 (6 bases). This CDR3 has 13 residues. V was clipped by 1 base and J by 3 bases, with 6 bases between them. Germline CDR1 and CDR2: LGHDT and YNNKEL (reference sequence). The CDR3 nucleotides are TGTGCCAGCAGCCAAGGGACTAAAGAGACCCAGTACTTC. Its translation: CASSQGTKETQYF.